This T cell receptor (beta chain) was found in a study of graft-versus-host responses after intestinal transplantation. Study-level information: In this cohort, recipients had multivisceral, liver-intestinal, or isolated intestinal transplants. Study-level results: In recipient marrow, GvH clones were found, and some appeared first in ileum or blood. Peak circulating GvH clone levels were associated with early post-transplant HvG declines.

The CDR3 is 14 amino acids. CDR1 is MNHNS, CDR2 SASEGT, per germline. J lost 5 bases, V lost 1 base, and 4 bases had no gene match. Profiling relied on immunoSEQ multiplex PCR, and the TCRdb table lists in-frame clones only, not all of them. The top ten clones hold about 0.18% of a sample with around 110,000 clones, 90% of them seen once. This clone appeared a few times. Its specificity is not known. The V call is TRBV6-1, the J call TRBJ1-2; 7 bases are shared with TRBD1. The clonotype originates from a human donor who received an intestinal transplant. The starting material was unstimulated CD4+ T cells sorted from spleen or lymph node cells, obtained before intestinal transplant. The DNA of the CDR3 is TGTGCCAGCAGTGAAGGGTTGACAGGGTATGGCTACACCTTC. Amino acid sequence: CASSEGLTGYGYTF.